Presented here are 28 T cell receptor beta chains from one specimen sequenced in a study of HIV-infected patients and healthy controls. Reverse transcription used 500 to 550 ng RNA and constant-region primers for alpha and beta. Using multiplexing indices, alpha and beta chain libraries were generated apart by chain-specific third strand synthesis. Each CDR3 protein gets one entry after TCRdb re-called the 5' RACE reads with MiXCR. The top ten clones hold roughly 4.6% of a sample with around 16,000 distinct CDR3 sequences, roughly 9% of them seen once. The repertoire came from unfractionated whole blood and reflected all unsorted peripheral T cells. The source material was blood. These receptors all stem from an adult in good health.

This clonotype is deemed medium-sized. The gene calls are TRBV14 and TRBJ2-1; D gene uncertain. The CDR3 is 13 residues long. CDR1 and CDR2 from the germline V gene are SGHDN and FVKESK. Trimming cost V 0 bases and J 5 bases, with 5 bases left between them. The CDR3 region has the DNA TGTGCCAGCAGCCAAGATGGGGACAATGAGCAGTTCTTC. Translating gives CASSQDGDNEQFF.

This clonotype is medium-sized in the sample. The CDR3 nucleotides read TGTGCCAGCAGCTTGTTTCTAGCCAAAAACATTCAGTACTTC. It encodes CASSLFLAKNIQYF. The chain carries TRBV5-6 and TRBJ2-4; D is ambiguous. Germline CDR1 reads SGHDT; CDR2 reads YYEEEE. The CDR3 consists of 14 residues. V was clipped by 1 base and J by 0 bases, with 5 bases between them.

This clonotype showed up many times. The J gene is TRBJ2-3, the V gene TRBV18; 7 bases line up with TRBD1. This CDR3 contains 14 residues. Germline loops: CDR1 KGHSH, CDR2 LQKENI. J lost 4 bases, V lost 3 bases, and 4 bases had no gene match. The CDR3 bases are TGTGCCAGCTCACCGGCAGGGGGTTCAGATACGCAGTATTTT. It translates to CASSPAGGSDTQYF.

This clonotype was seen ten or more times. Written as DNA, the CDR3 is TGTGCCAGCAGTTTACCGGACAGGGGGAATAATCAGTTCTTC. It is translated as CASSLPDRGNNQFF. The chain joins TRBV28 to TRBJ2-1; 10 bases are shared with TRBD1. V lost 2 bases, J lost 13 bases, and 8 bases stayed unmatched. Germline V lookup: CDR1 MDHEN, CDR2 SYDVKM. This CDR3 comprises 14 residues.

This clonotype was recorded at least ten times. The rearrangement uses TRBV27 and TRBJ2-3, with 10 nucleotides matching TRBD1. The CDR3 contains 16 residues. Germline V CDR1 and CDR2: MNHEY, SMNVEV (reference sequence). Trimming removed 5 bases from V and 2 bases from J; junction bases left unmatched: 7. The CDR3: CASSKRQGAITDTQYF. In DNA form, the CDR3 reads TGTGCCAGCAGTAAACGACAGGGGGCTATCACAGATACGCAGTATTTT.

Within the sample, this clonotype is medium-sized. The V and J genes are TRBV4-1 and TRBJ2-3; no reliable D call. V was shortened by 2 bases and J by 2 bases, with 8 bases between the two germline ends. Germline V gene sequence: CDR1 MGHRA, CDR2 YSYEKL. The CDR3 length is 14 residues. This CDR3 is CASSQHTNTDTQYF. In DNA form, the CDR3 reads TGCGCCAGCAGCCAACACACCAACACAGATACGCAGTATTTT.

This clonotype was seen at least ten times. The chain uses TRBV27 and TRBJ1-2; maybe TRBD1 (5 bases). The V gene's germline CDR1 is MNHEY and CDR2 SMNVEV (reference sequence). The V end was cut by 5 bases, the J end by 6 bases, with 22 bases between. The CDR3 loop spans 16 amino acids. CDR3 nucleotide sequence: TGTGCCAGCAGTAGGACTGACGGGGGGGGAAGGGATGGCTACACCTTC. This codes for CASSRTDGGGRDGYTF.

Relative to its sample, this clonotype is medium-sized (0.01 to 0.1%). V usage is TRBV24-1 and J usage is TRBJ2-7; D ambiguous. From germline, CDR1 is KGHDR and CDR2 SFDVKD. V lost 3 bases, J lost 4 bases, and 12 bases lay in between. This CDR3 contains 14 residues. In DNA, the CDR3 is TGTGCCACCAGTGATCCCGGGTCCTCTTACGAGCAGTACTTC. Its protein product is CATSDPGSSYEQYF.

This clonotype was seen at least ten times. This chain joins TRBV30 and TRBJ1-2, with TRBD1 as a possible D gene (5 bases). The CDR3 is made up of 12 amino acids. The germline gives CDR1 GTSNPN, CDR2 SVGIG (reference sequence). V was cut by 3 bases and J by 6 bases, with 11 bases left in between. For the CDR3, the DNA is TGTGCCTGGAGGCAGGGCTTAAATGGCTACACCTTC. It specifies CAWRQGLNGYTF.

This clonotype was found many times. V gene TRBV5-6 combines with J gene TRBJ2-1; D assignment may be TRBD1 or TRBD2 (5 bases each). V was clipped by 4 bases and J by 8 bases, with 19 bases between them. Germline lookup yields CDR1 SGHDT and CDR2 YYEEEE. This CDR3 has 15 amino acids. The CDR3 protein is CASSELVRGRDEQFF. The DNA of the CDR3 is TGTGCCAGCAGCGAACTAGTACGGGGCCGCGATGAGCAGTTCTTC.

This chain joins TRBV5-5 and TRBJ2-1, with TRBD1 as a possible D gene (6 bases). The length of the CDR3 is 13 residues. Germline V CDR1 and CDR2: SGHKS, YYEKEE (reference sequence). Trimming removed 0 bases at V and 6 bases at J, with 7 bases between. Written as DNA, the CDR3 is TGTGCCAGCAGCTTGGCACAGGGCAATGAGCAGTTCTTC. This codes for CASSLAQGNEQFF.

The chain combines TRBV12-3 or TRBV12-4 with TRBJ2-4; D is unclear. Trimming took 3 bases from V and 5 from J, leaving 11 bases between them. The CDR3 consists of 14 residues. CDR3 protein: CASSFTSSENIQYF. In nucleotides, the CDR3 is TGTGCCAGCAGTTTCACCAGTTCCGAAAACATTCAGTACTTC.

The CDR3 DNA is TGTGCCTGGAGCGGGACTTCCACTGAGACCCAGTACTTC. Encoded protein: CAWSGTSTETQYF. J is TRBJ2-5 and V is TRBV30; tentatively, D is TRBD2 (6 bases). Germline-derived CDR1 and CDR2 are GTSNPN and SVGIG (reference sequence). Trimming stripped 3 bases from V and 5 bases from J, with 13 bases between. CDR3 length: 13 residues. The whole variable domain, filled in from reference TRBV30 and TRBJ2-5, reads SQTIHQWPATLVQPVGSPLSLECTVEGTSNPNLYWYRQAAGRGLQLLFYSVGIGQISSEVPQNLSASRPQDRQFILSSKKLLLSDSGFYLCAWSGTSTETQYFGPGTRLLVL.

A note on this clonotype: A read error is possible here, since a much larger clone lies one base away. The final CDR3 position lacks the conserved phenylalanine or tryptophan, pointing to a likely read error. This chain links TRBV4-3 with TRBJ1-3; D gene unclear. The CDR3 covers 14 residues. Germline loops: CDR1 LGHNA, CDR2 YSLEER. The V end lost 1 base, the J end lost 0 bases, and 4 bases lay between the germline ends. Here the CDR3 DNA reads TGCGCCAGCAGCCAAGGAGCCTCTGGAAACACCATATATTCT. This sequence encodes CASSQGASGNTIYS.

This clonotype showed up many times. The chain joins TRBV7-2 to TRBJ2-4, with no clear D. Germline values: CDR1 SGHTA, CDR2 FQGNSA. The CDR3 runs to 15 residues. V lost 3 bases, J lost 0 bases, and 9 bases lay in between. CDR3 in DNA: TGTGCCAGCAGCTTGGCATACCTAGCCAAAAACATTCAGTACTTC. It yields the protein CASSLAYLAKNIQYF.

CDR3 nucleotide sequence: TGTGCCAGCGGAAGATCCCCCGACCCCCCGGTTCTGTTCTTC. It codes for CASGRSPDPPVLFF. V is TRBV6-2 or TRBV6-3 and J is TRBJ2-1; no clear D. The CDR3 covers 14 residues. Trimming took 8 bases from V and 15 from J, leaving 26 bases between them. Germline CDR1 and CDR2: MNHEY and SVGEGT.

This clonotype was detected ten times or more. The chain uses TRBV4-1 and TRBJ1-1, with 9 bases identical to TRBD1. The CDR3 is 14 residues long. Trimming removed 4 bases from V and 12 bases from J; junction bases left unmatched: 12. Germline values: CDR1 MGHRA, CDR2 YSYEKL. This chain's CDR3 is CASSPDRGGYGTFF. CDR3 sequence (DNA): TGCGCCAGCAGCCCGGACAGGGGAGGATACGGGACTTTCTTT.

This clonotype is medium-sized. This chain joins TRBV4-1 and TRBJ2-3; D unresolved. The CDR3 is 15 residues long. The V end was cut by 4 bases, the J end by 0 bases, with 11 bases between. The germline V gene encodes CDR1 MGHRA and CDR2 YSYEKL. CDR3 sequence reads: CASSRSPGSTDTQYF. The DNA of the CDR3 is TGCGCCAGCAGCCGGAGCCCGGGTAGCACAGATACGCAGTATTTT.

This clonotype was seen ten or more times. This rearrangement joins TRBV7-9 to TRBJ1-5; D possibly corresponds to TRBD1 (5 bases). V was cut by 5 bases and J by 10 bases, with 15 bases left in between. CDR1 SEHNR and CDR2 FQNEAQ come from the germline V gene (reference sequence). This CDR3 contains 13 residues. CDR3 nucleotide sequence: TGTGCCAGCAGCCCCCTGGGACCCTTTCCCCAGCATTTT. It specifies CASSPLGPFPQHF. The full variable domain, completed using reference TRBV7-9 and TRBJ1-5, is DTGVSQNPRHKITKRGQNVTFRCDPISEHNRLYWYRQTLGQGPEFLTYFQNEAQLEKSRLLSDRFSAERPKGSFSTLEIQRTEQGDSAMYLCASSPLGPFPQHFGDGTRLSIL.

This clonotype is labeled as medium-sized. V usage is TRBV5-6 and J usage is TRBJ2-1; the match to TRBD2 covers 9 bases. Looked up from germline, CDR1 is SGHDT and CDR2 is YYEEEE. This CDR3 comprises 13 residues. V lost 7 bases, J lost 11 bases, and 10 bases stayed unmatched. The CDR3 loop is CASDAGGPSKQFF. CDR3 DNA: TGTGCCAGCGACGCGGGAGGGCCATCGAAGCAGTTCTTC.

By share, this clonotype counts as medium-sized. V usage is TRBV28 and J usage is TRBJ2-7; D is unresolved. Trimming cost V 4 bases and J 3 bases, with 19 bases left between them. The CDR3 consists of 16 residues. In germline, CDR1 is MDHEN, CDR2 SYDVKM. CDR3 region: CASSSGWNLVLYEQYV. DNA for the CDR3: TGTGCCAGCAGTTCGGGCTGGAACCTGGTCCTCTACGAGCAGTACGTC.

V and J are TRBV28 and TRBJ2-4; a possible D gene is TRBD2 (5 bases). Germline assignment: CDR1 MDHEN and CDR2 SYDVKM. The CDR3 covers 15 residues. Trimming cost V 3 bases and J 1 base, with 10 bases left between them. CDR3 sequence: CASSFAGVAKNIQYF. As DNA, the CDR3 is TGTGCCAGCAGTTTTGCCGGGGTGGCCAAAAACATTCAGTACTTC. The variable domain in full, with the rest retrieved from reference TRBV28 and TRBJ2-4, is DVKVTQSSRYLVKRTGEKVFLECVQDMDHENMFWYRQDPGLGLRLIYFSYDVKMKEKGDIPEGYSVSREKKERFSLILESASTNQTSMYLCASSFAGVAKNIQYFGAGTRLSVL.

By share, this clonotype counts as medium-sized. The V gene is TRBV20-1, the J gene TRBJ1-5; D gene ambiguous. Germline V gene sequence: CDR1 DFQATT, CDR2 SNEGSKA (reference sequence). This CDR3 has 14 amino acids. The V end was cut by 3 bases, the J end by 7 bases, with 16 bases between. As DNA, the CDR3 is TGCAGTGCTAGCTCGGCCGTTCTAATCCAGCCCCAGCATTTT. Protein product: CSASSAVLIQPQHF.

The table lists this clonotype with many counts. The rearrangement uses TRBV6-6 and TRBJ2-1; weak D call: TRBD2 (5 bases). V lost 3 bases and J 8 bases, leaving 11 bases between the germline ends. This CDR3 is 13 amino acids long. The germline V gene encodes CDR1 MNHNY and CDR2 SVGAGI (reference sequence). The CDR3 DNA is TGTGCCAGCAGTTATAGGAGGAGCGATGAGCAGTTCTTC. Protein: CASSYRRSDEQFF.

This clonotype was found many times. The V and J genes are TRBV28 and TRBJ2-7; 8 nucleotides agree with TRBD2. The CDR3 length is 14 residues. Germline V CDR1 and CDR2: MDHEN, SYDVKM. Trimming removed 3 bases from V and 4 bases from J; junction bases left unmatched: 5. The CDR3 reads CASSLASGHYEQYV. CDR3 sequence (DNA): TGTGCCAGCAGTTTGGCTAGCGGGCATTACGAGCAGTACGTC.

In this sample, this clonotype turned up many times. The rearrangement uses TRBV6-6 and TRBJ1-5; 12 bases line up with TRBD1. V trimming: 3 bases; J trimming: 6 bases; junction bases outside the gene matches: 12. Looked up from germline, CDR1 is MNHNY and CDR2 is SVGAGI (reference sequence). The CDR3 runs to 18 residues. The CDR3 DNA is TGTGCCAGCAGTTATGATGGGACAGGGGGCGCGGTAACTCAGCCCCAGCATTTT. Its protein product is CASSYDGTGGAVTQPQHF.

This clonotype appeared many times. CDR3 amino acids: CASSRDRATDTQYF. CDR3 nucleotides: TGTGCCAGCAGTCGGGACAGAGCCACAGATACGCAGTATTTT. The V call is TRBV6-5, the J call TRBJ2-3, with 7 bases that match TRBD1. The CDR3 extends over 14 amino acids. The germline V gene encodes CDR1 MNHEY and CDR2 SVGAGI. V trimming: 5 bases; J trimming: 2 bases; junction bases outside the gene matches: 4.

Judged by abundance, this clonotype is medium-sized. As DNA, the CDR3 is TGTGCCAGCAGCTTGGCCCCGGGGATAACCTACGAGCAGTACTTC. It yields the protein CASSLAPGITYEQYF. The genes are TRBV7-2 and TRBJ2-7; D possibly corresponds to TRBD2 (5 bases). The CDR3 runs 15 residues. Germline V gives CDR1 SGHTA, CDR2 FQGNSA. V shed 3 bases and J shed 2 bases, with 14 bases lying between them.